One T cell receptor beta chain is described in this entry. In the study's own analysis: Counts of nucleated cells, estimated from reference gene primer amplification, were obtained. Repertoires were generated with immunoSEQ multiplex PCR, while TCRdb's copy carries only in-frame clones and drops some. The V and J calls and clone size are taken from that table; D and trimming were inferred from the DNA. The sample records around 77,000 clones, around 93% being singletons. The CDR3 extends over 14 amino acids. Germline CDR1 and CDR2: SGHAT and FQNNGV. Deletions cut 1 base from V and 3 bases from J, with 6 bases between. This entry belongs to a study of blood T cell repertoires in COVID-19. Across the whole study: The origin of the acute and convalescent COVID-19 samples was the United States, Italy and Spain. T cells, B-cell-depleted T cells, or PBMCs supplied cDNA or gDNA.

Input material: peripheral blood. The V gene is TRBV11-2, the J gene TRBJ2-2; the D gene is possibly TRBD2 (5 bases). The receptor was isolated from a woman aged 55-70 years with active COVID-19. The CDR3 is CASSLGTYTGELFF. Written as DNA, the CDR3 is TGTGCCAGCAGCTTAGGGACTTACACCGGGGAGCTGTTTTTT.